These T cell receptor beta chains were read from a single sample in a study of blood T cells in healthy people across ages. TCRdb processed the 5' RACE reads anew with MiXCR; each CDR3 protein has one entry. The table has some 700,000 distinct CDR3 sequences, roughly 45% seen once. The sequenced material came from blood. Receptors originate from a woman in her sixties or seventies in good health. CDR3s include the opening cysteine and the closing phenylalanine or tryptophan. Each record gives: J gene, V gene, clone size, D gene, CDR3 length, CDR3 protein, CDR3 DNA. D genes are given only for firm matches. Expanded clones get a size class; other rows say once, few or many, or leave the size out.

TRBJ2-7,TRBV9,-,-,15,CASSVDSGNTYEQYF,TGTGCCAGCAGCGTAGATTCCGGGAACACCTACGAGCAGTACTTC
TRBJ2-3,TRBV15,few,-,15,CATSTRSGRTDTQYF,TGTGCCACCAGCACGCGGAGCGGAAGGACAGATACGCAGTATTTT
TRBJ1-5,TRBV12-3/TRBV12-4,-,-,16,CASSLRRGWEDQPQHF,TGTGCCAGCAGTTTACGCAGGGGATGGGAGGACCAGCCCCAGCATTTT
TRBJ2-7,TRBV7-9,-,-,15,CACSLGTSSSYEQYF,TGTGCCTGCAGCTTAGGGACATCATCTTCCTACGAGCAGTACTTC
TRBJ2-3,TRBV20-1,-,TRBD2,15,CSARVSGSPTDTQYF,TGCAGTGCTAGAGTTAGCGGGAGTCCCACAGATACGCAGTATTTT
TRBJ2-1,TRBV29-1,many,-,11,CSVRGRNEQFF,TGCAGCGTTCGAGGGCGCAATGAGCAGTTCTTC
TRBJ2-1,TRBV10-3,many,-,14,CAISGGFSYNEQFF,TGTGCCATCAGTGGGGGTTTCTCCTACAATGAGCAGTTCTTC
TRBJ2-3,TRBV3-1,-,TRBD2,13,CASSYGREGTQYF,TGTGCCAGCAGCTACGGTCGGGAGGGAACGCAGTATTTT
TRBJ2-2,TRBV7-2,once,TRBD2,17,CASTGLAGGGGTGELFF,TGTGCCAGCACCGGACTAGCGGGAGGGGGAGGGACCGGGGAGCTGTTTTTT
TRBJ2-7,TRBV6-2/TRBV6-3,-,-,14,CASRLSGQTHEQYF,TGTGCCAGCAGACTCAGCGGACAGACCCACGAGCAGTACTTC
TRBJ1-5,TRBV6-1,-,-,16,CASSPTRHFSNQPQHF,TGTGCCAGCAGCCCTACCCGGCACTTTAGCAATCAGCCCCAGCATTTT
TRBJ1-4,TRBV7-9,few,-,12,CAGGSGNEKLFF,TGTGCCGGCGGCTCGGGGAATGAAAAACTGTTTTTT
TRBJ2-7,TRBV12-3/TRBV12-4,few,-,14,CASRARRGSYEQYF,TGTGCCAGCAGGGCCCGGCGGGGCTCCTACGAGCAGTACTTC
TRBJ1-1,TRBV7-3,-,-,14,CASSTRTDNTEAFF,TGTGCCAGCAGCACGAGGACAGACAACACTGAAGCTTTCTTT
TRBJ2-1,TRBV9,few,TRBD2,18,CASSETSGGAGIYNEQFF,TGTGCCAGCAGCGAAACTAGCGGGGGGGCCGGGATCTACAATGAGCAGTTCTTC
TRBJ2-1,TRBV5-1,-,TRBD2,15,CASSFTSGMLNEQFF,TGCGCCAGCAGCTTTACTAGCGGGATGCTCAATGAGCAGTTCTTC
TRBJ2-4,TRBV5-1,few,TRBD1,15,CASSLEGQGPNIQYF,TGCGCCAGCAGCTTGGAAGGACAGGGGCCAAACATTCAGTACTTC
TRBJ1-4,TRBV7-3,-,-,17,CASSSIPRRVGGEKLFF,TGTGCCAGCAGCTCCATACCTAGACGGGTGGGGGGTGAAAAACTGTTTTTT
TRBJ2-2,TRBV20-1,few,-,13,CSARVRSTGELFF,TGCAGTGCTAGGGTCCGGAGCACCGGGGAGCTGTTTTTT
TRBJ2-7,TRBV21-1,-,-,15,CASSKPVRLPYEQYF,TGTGCCAGCAGCAAACCGGTGCGTCTCCCCTACGAGCAGTACTTC
TRBJ2-6,TRBV14,few,-,17,CASSQSGRVSGANVLTF,TGTGCCAGCAGCCAATCTGGCAGGGTCTCTGGGGCCAACGTCCTGACTTTC
TRBJ2-1,TRBV9,few,-,14,CASSVGLANNEQFF,TGTGCCAGCAGCGTAGGGCTAGCGAACAATGAGCAGTTCTTC
TRBJ2-3,TRBV10-3,-,-,17,CAISEKKQGTSTDTQYF,TGTGCCATCAGTGAGAAAAAACAGGGGACTAGCACAGATACGCAGTATTTT
TRBJ2-7,TRBV12-3/TRBV12-4,few,TRBD1,14,CASSPGTAGYEQYF,TGTGCCAGCAGTCCGGGGACAGCTGGCTACGAGCAGTACTTC
TRBJ1-6,TRBV20-1,-,-,10,CSAGSEALHF,TGCAGTGCCGGGTCTGAAGCCCTCCACTTT
TRBJ2-1,TRBV24-1,-,-,12,CATSERGAGLFF,TGTGCCACCAGTGAGAGAGGGGCCGGTCTGTTCTTC
TRBJ1-5,TRBV27,-,TRBD1,16,CASSLGTGVGNQPQHF,TGTGCCAGCAGTTTAGGGACAGGGGTAGGCAATCAGCCCCAGCATTTT
TRBJ2-5,TRBV9,-,TRBD1,15,CASTKGTGGQETQYF,TGTGCCAGCACCAAGGGAACAGGGGGCCAAGAGACCCAGTACTTC
TRBJ2-1,TRBV24-1,-,-,17,CATSDPLDAKSRNEQFF,TGTGCCACCAGTGATCCCCTGGACGCAAAATCGCGGAATGAGCAGTTCTTC
TRBJ1-2,TRBV20-1,-,TRBD1,14,CSASSGQGIDGYTF,TGCAGTGCTTCCTCGGGACAGGGTATAGATGGCTACACCTTC
TRBJ1-2,TRBV7-2,-,TRBD1,15,CASSPSGPGQGGYTF,TGTGCCAGCAGCCCTAGTGGGCCGGGACAGGGTGGCTACACCTTC
TRBJ2-7,TRBV7-2,few,-,14,CASSPNQGYYEQYF,TGTGCCAGCAGCCCGAACCAGGGATACTACGAGCAGTACTTC
TRBJ1-2,TRBV29-1,few,-,13,CSVDVTGNYGYTF,TGCAGCGTTGATGTGACGGGTAACTATGGCTACACCTTC
TRBJ2-1,TRBV7-9,few,TRBD2,14,CASSLEISGNEQFF,TGTGCCAGCAGCTTAGAAATTAGCGGGAATGAGCAGTTCTTC
TRBJ2-7,TRBV7-3,few,-,14,CASSLTGPQDEQYF,TGTGCCAGCAGCTTAACGGGCCCCCAGGACGAGCAGTACTTC
TRBJ2-3,TRBV11-2,-,TRBD2,16,CASSSRLSGGTDTQYF,TGTGCCAGCAGCTCCCGACTTAGCGGGGGGACAGATACGCAGTATTTT
TRBJ1-6,TRBV20-1,few,-,13,CSARDWGISPLHF,TGCAGTGCTAGAGATTGGGGGATTTCACCCCTCCACTTT
TRBJ2-7,TRBV7-3,few,TRBD1,16,CASSYTGTGVVYEQYF,TGTGCCAGCAGCTACACCGGGACAGGTGTAGTATACGAGCAGTACTTC
TRBJ2-1,TRBV4-3,-,-,13,CASSQEIRNEQFF,TGCGCCAGCAGCCAAGAAATCCGGAATGAGCAGTTCTTC
TRBJ2-1,TRBV7-3,many,-,12,CASSLLIGTQFF,TGTGCCAGCAGCCTACTCATTGGTACGCAGTTCTTC
TRBJ2-7,TRBV6-2/TRBV6-3,-,-,13,CASRRTETYEQYF,TGTGCCAGCAGGAGGACAGAGACCTACGAGCAGTACTTC
TRBJ2-5,TRBV4-2,-,-,16,CASSQDRSESHNEQYF,TGTGCCAGCAGCCAAGATCGGTCCGAATCCCACAATGAGCAGTACTTC
TRBJ2-7,TRBV9,-,-,13,CASSPPGGSEQYF,TGTGCCAGCAGCCCCCCCGGGGGAAGCGAGCAGTACTTC
TRBJ1-6,TRBV12-3/TRBV12-4,-,-,15,CASSTTGTQNSPLHF,TGTGCCAGCAGTACCACCGGGACTCAGAATTCACCCCTCCACTTT
TRBJ1-2,TRBV7-8,-,TRBD1,16,CASSQYGQEMRNGYTF,TGTGCCAGCAGCCAGTATGGACAGGAGATGCGTAATGGCTACACCTTC
TRBJ1-2,TRBV18,-,-,13,CASSPAPGDGYTF,TGTGCCAGCTCACCGGCACCAGGGGATGGCTACACCTTC
TRBJ2-5,TRBV28,few,-,15,CASSFRSFAQETQYF,TGTGCCAGCAGTTTCAGGTCCTTCGCTCAAGAGACCCAGTACTTC
TRBJ2-1,TRBV9,once,-,14,CAGSVSSSYNEQFF,TGTGCCGGCAGCGTAAGTAGCTCCTACAATGAGCAGTTCTTC
TRBJ2-7,TRBV20-1,-,TRBD2,15,CSAVPAGDWYNEQYF,TGCAGTGCTGTCCCAGCGGGGGATTGGTACAATGAGCAGTACTTC
TRBJ2-1,TRBV20-1,-,TRBD2,14,CSANVAGGRETQFF,TGCAGTGCTAATGTAGCGGGGGGGCGCGAGACCCAGTTCTTC
TRBJ1-2,TRBV3-1,-,TRBD1,12,CASSPGQASYTF,TGTGCCAGCAGCCCGGGACAGGCGAGCTACACCTTC
TRBJ2-5,TRBV20-1,-,-,14,CSAEAAGTIKTQYF,TGCAGTGCTGAGGCGGCAGGTACGATCAAGACCCAGTACTTC
TRBJ1-1,TRBV12-3/TRBV12-4,-,-,13,CASSPPGGSEAFF,TGTGCCAGCAGTCCGCCCGGGGGTTCTGAAGCTTTCTTT